Detailed here is one T cell receptor (beta chain). The antigen remains unidentified. With V trimmed by 5 bases and J by 4 bases, 6 bases remained unmatched. In germline, CDR1 is SGHAT, CDR2 FQNNGV. This CDR3 is built from 14 residues. The PCR contained 60 Vbeta and 13 Jbeta primers. Assay: immunoSEQ multiplex PCR; the TCRdb copy retains only in-frame clones and omits some. The sample lists about 100,000 clones, around three quarters occurring once. At sampling all donors were nominally healthy, likely with unrecorded immune exposures. The sample belongs to a study of cytomegalovirus exposure and HLA in healthy donors. Findings of the study overall: Being indistinguishable, some V segments were excluded, TRBV6-2 and TRBV6-3 among them. Immune exposure was documented only through CMV serostatus.

J is TRBJ2-5 and V is TRBV11-2, with TRBD2 matching 8 bases. The origin of this receptor is a female donor in good health and CMV-seropositive. Sequencing input: PBMCs. CDR3 sequence (DNA): TGTGCCAGCAGCATCGGGGGGGGCTTAGAGACCCAGTACTTC. Translation: CASSIGGGLETQYF.